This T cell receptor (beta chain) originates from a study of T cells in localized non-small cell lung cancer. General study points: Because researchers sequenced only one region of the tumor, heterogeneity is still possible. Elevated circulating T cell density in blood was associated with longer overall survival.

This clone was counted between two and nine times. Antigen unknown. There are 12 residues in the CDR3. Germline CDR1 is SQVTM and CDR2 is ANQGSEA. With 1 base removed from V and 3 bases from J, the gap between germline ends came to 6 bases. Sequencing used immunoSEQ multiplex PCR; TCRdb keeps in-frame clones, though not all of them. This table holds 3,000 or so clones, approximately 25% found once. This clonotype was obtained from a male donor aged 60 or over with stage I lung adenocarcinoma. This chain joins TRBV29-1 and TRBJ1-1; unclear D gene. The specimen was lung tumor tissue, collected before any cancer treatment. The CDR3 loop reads CSVEGRDTEAFF. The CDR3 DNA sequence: TGCAGCGTTGAAGGACGGGACACTGAAGCTTTCTTT.